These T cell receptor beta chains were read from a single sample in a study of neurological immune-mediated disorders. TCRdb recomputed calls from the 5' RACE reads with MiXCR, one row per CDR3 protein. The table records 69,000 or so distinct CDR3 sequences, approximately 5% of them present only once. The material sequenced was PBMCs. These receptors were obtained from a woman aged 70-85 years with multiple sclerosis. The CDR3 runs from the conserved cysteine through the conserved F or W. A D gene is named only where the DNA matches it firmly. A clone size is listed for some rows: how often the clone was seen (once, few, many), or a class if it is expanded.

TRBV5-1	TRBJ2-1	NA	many	CASSFQGQDEQFF	TGCGCCAGCAGCTTCCAAGGACAAGATGAGCAGTTCTTC
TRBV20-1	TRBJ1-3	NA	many	CSARVAGNTIYF	TGCAGTGCTAGAGTGGCTGGAAACACCATATATTTT
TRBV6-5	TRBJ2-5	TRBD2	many	CASRILERGTQYF	TGTGCCAGCAGAATACTTGAGCGGGGGACCCAGTACTTC
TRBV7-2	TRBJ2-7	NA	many	CASSLDLKTYEQYF	TGTGCCAGCAGCTTAGATCTGAAGACTTACGAGCAGTACTTC
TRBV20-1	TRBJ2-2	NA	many	CSARDAGELFF	TGCAGTGCTAGAGACGCCGGGGAGCTGTTTTTT
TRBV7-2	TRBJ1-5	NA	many	CASSAGSSQPQHF	TGTGCCAGCAGCGCCGGGAGTTCTCAGCCCCAGCATTTT
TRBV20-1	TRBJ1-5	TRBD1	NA	CSARGQVSNQPQHF	TGCAGTGCTCGCGGACAGGTTAGCAATCAGCCCCAGCATTTT
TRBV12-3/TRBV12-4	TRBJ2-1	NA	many	CASSSSLASNEQFF	TGTGCCAGCAGTTCCTCCCTAGCGAGTAATGAGCAGTTCTTC
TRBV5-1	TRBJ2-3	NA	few	CASRPREPGPLSTDTQYF	TGCGCCAGCAGGCCGAGGGAGCCGGGACCCCTTAGCACAGATACGCAGTATTTT
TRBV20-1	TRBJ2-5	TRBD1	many	CSARDSGGPGETQYF	TGCAGTGCTAGAGATTCAGGGGGACCAGGAGAGACCCAGTACTTC
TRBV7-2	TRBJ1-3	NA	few	CASSLLPSGNTIYF	TGTGCCAGCAGCTTATTGCCCTCTGGAAACACCATATATTTT
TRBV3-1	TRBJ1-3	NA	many	CASSQGTGSGNTIYF	TGTGCCAGCAGCCAAGGCACGGGCTCTGGAAACACCATATATTTT
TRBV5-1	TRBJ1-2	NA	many	CASSWGLTAYGYTF	TGCGCCAGCAGTTGGGGTTTGACAGCCTATGGCTACACCTTC
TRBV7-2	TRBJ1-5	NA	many	CASSLGGYSNQPQHF	TGTGCCAGCAGCTTAGGAGGGTATAGCAATCAGCCCCAGCATTTT
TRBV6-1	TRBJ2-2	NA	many	CASSGPLGAGELFF	TGTGCCAGCAGTGGGCCGTTGGGGGCCGGGGAGCTGTTTTTT
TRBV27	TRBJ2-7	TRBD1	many	CASRRKRQGATYEQYF	TGTGCCAGCAGACGTAAGCGACAGGGGGCAACCTACGAGCAGTACTTC
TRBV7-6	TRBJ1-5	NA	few	CASSSSGTDNQPQHF	TGTGCCAGCAGCTCCTCTGGGACCGACAATCAGCCCCAGCATTTT
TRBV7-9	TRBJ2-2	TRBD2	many	CASSPGTWTSGRANTGELFF	TGTGCCAGCAGCCCAGGAACTTGGACTAGCGGGAGGGCAAACACCGGGGAGCTGTTTTTT
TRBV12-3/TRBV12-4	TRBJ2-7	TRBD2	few	CASSYSSGGYEKYF	TGTGCCAGCAGTTACTCTAGCGGGGGCTACGAGAAGTACTTC
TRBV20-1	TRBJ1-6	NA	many	CSARDLGGSSYNSPLHF	TGCAGTGCTAGAGATCTCGGGGGAAGCTCCTATAATTCACCCCTCCACTTT
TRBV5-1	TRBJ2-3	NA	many	CASSLVEWGTDTQYF	TGCGCCAGCAGCTTGGTGGAGTGGGGGACAGATACGCAGTATTTT
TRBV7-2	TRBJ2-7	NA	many	CASSLEGGNYEQYF	TGTGCCAGCAGCTTAGAAGGGGGGAACTACGAGCAGTACTTC
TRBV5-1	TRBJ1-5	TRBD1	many	CASSPGGAPPQHF	TGCGCCAGCAGCCCAGGGGGGGCGCCGCCCCAGCATTTT
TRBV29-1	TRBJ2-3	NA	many	CSASTTDTQYF	TGCAGCGCCTCAACCACAGATACGCAGTATTTT
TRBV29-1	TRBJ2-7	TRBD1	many	CSVPGTGGFEQYF	TGCAGCGTTCCCGGGACAGGGGGCTTCGAGCAGTACTTC
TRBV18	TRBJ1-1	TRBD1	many	CASGTGGKNTEAFF	TGTGCCAGCGGGACAGGGGGAAAGAACACTGAAGCTTTCTTT
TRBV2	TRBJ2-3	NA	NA	CASSSGAQDTQYF	TGTGCCAGCAGCAGCGGAGCCCAAGATACGCAGTATTTT
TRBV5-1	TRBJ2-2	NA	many	CASSLTGTPAGELFF	TGCGCCAGCAGCTTGACCGGGACCCCGGCCGGGGAGCTGTTTTTT
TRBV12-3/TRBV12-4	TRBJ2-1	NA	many	CASSLKEGVNEQFF	TGTGCCAGCAGTTTAAAGGAGGGAGTGAATGAGCAGTTCTTC
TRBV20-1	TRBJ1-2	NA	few	CSARDLWRANYGYTF	TGCAGTGCTAGAGATCTTTGGAGAGCTAACTATGGCTACACCTTC
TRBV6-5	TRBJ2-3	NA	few	CASVQVATDTQYF	TGTGCCAGCGTACAGGTGGCCACAGATACGCAGTATTTT
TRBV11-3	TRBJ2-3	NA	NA	CASSTDALSTDTQYF	TGTGCCAGCAGCACAGACGCCCTCTCCACAGATACGCAGTATTTT
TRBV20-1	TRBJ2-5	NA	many	CSAWDSRRKETQYF	TGCAGTGCGTGGGACTCCCGGAGGAAAGAGACCCAGTACTTC
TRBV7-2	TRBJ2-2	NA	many	CASSLGGGGSTGELFF	TGTGCCAGCAGCTTAGGGGGTGGGGGGTCCACCGGGGAGCTGTTTTTT
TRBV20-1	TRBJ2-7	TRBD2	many	CSARARLAAYEQYF	TGCAGTGCTAGAGCGCGACTAGCGGCCTACGAGCAGTACTTC
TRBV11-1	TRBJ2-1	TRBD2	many	CASSFFGGGSYNEQFF	TGTGCCAGCAGCTTCTTTGGGGGGGGGTCCTACAATGAGCAGTTCTTC
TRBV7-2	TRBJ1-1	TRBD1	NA	CASSLETGNEAFF	TGTGCCAGCAGCTTAGAGACAGGGAATGAAGCTTTCTTT
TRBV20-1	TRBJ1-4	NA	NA	CSAIRRGDGNEKLFF	TGCAGTGCTATCCGACGGGGGGACGGTAATGAAAAACTGTTTTTT
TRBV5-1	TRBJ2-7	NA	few	CASSLGSNYEQYF	TGCGCCAGCAGCTTGGGCAGTAACTACGAGCAGTACTTC
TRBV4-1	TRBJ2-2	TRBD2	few	CASSPGREGGELFF	TGCGCCAGCAGCCCCGGACGGGAGGGCGGGGAGCTGTTTTTT
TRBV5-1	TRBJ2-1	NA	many	CASSLVTLRGNEQFF	TGCGCCAGCAGCTTGGTTACTCTGAGGGGCAATGAGCAGTTCTTC